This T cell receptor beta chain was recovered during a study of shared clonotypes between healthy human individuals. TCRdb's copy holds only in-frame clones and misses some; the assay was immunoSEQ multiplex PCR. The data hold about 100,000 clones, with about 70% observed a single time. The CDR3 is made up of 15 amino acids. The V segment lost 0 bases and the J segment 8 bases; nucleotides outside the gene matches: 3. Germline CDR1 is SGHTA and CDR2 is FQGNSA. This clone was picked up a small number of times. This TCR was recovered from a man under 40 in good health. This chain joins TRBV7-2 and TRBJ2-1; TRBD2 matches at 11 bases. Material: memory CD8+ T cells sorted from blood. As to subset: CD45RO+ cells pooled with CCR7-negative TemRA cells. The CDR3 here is CASSLASGRGDEQFF. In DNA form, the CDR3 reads TGTGCCAGCAGCTTAGCTAGCGGGAGGGGGGATGAGCAGTTCTTC.